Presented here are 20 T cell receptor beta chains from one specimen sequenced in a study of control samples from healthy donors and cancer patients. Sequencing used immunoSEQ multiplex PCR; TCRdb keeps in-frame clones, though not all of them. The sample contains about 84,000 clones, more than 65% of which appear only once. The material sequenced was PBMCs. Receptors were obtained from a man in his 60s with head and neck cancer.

The CDR3 DNA reads as TGTGCCAGCACCCCCGGCAGGGTGGAGACCCAGTACTTC. This translates into CASTPGRVETQYF. The rearrangement joins TRBV2 to TRBJ2-5; perhaps TRBD1 as D (5 bases). CDR3 size: 13 residues. Germline assignment: CDR1 SNHLY and CDR2 FYNNEI. Deletions cut 7 bases from V and 5 bases from J, with 14 bases between.

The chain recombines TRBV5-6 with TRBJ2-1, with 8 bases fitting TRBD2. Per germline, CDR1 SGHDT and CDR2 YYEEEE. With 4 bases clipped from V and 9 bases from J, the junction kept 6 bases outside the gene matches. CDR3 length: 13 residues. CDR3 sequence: CASSLTSGTEQFF. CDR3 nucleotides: TGTGCCAGCAGCCTCACTAGCGGTACTGAGCAGTTCTTC.

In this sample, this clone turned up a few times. The CDR3 DNA sequence: TGTGCCAGCAGTTTCACCCACAGGGGGACACCGGCTTATGGCTACACCTTC. Residues: CASSFTHRGTPAYGYTF. The rearrangement uses TRBV27 and TRBJ1-2; 8 nucleotides line up with TRBD1. Unmatched junction bases numbered 14, after V lost 3 bases and J lost 5 bases. In germline, CDR1 is MNHEY, CDR2 SMNVEV (reference sequence). This CDR3 has 17 amino acids.

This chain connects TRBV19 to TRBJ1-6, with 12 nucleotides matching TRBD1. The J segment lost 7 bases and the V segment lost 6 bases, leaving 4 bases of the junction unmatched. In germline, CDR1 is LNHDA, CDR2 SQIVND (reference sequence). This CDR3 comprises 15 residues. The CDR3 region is CASRTGQGANSPLHF. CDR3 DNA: TGTGCCAGTAGAACGGGACAGGGGGCGAATTCACCCCTCCACTTT. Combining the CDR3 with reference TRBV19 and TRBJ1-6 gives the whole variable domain DGGITQSPKYLFRKEGQNVTLSCEQNLNHDAMYWYRQDPGQGLRLIYYSQIVNDFQKGDIAEGYSVSREKKESFPLTVTSAQKNPTAFYLCASRTGQGANSPLHFGNGTRLTVT.

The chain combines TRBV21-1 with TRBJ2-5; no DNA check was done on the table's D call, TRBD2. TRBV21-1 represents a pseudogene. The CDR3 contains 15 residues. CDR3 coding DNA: TGTGCCAGCAGCAAAGTGCGGGAACCCCAAGAGACCCAGTACTTC. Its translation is CASSKVREPQETQYF.

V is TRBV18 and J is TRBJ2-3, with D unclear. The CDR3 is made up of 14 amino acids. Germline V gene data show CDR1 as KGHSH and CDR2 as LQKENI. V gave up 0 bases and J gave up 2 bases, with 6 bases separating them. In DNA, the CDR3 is TGTGCCAGCTCACCACCGAGGTTCACAGATACGCAGTATTTT. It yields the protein CASSPPRFTDTQYF.

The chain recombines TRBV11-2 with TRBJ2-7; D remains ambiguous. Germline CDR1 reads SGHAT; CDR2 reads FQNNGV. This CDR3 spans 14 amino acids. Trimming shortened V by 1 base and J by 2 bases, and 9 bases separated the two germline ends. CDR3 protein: CASSLGGSTYEQYF. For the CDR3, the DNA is TGTGCCAGCAGCTTAGGAGGCTCGACCTACGAGCAGTACTTC.

The CDR3 bases are TGTGCCAGCAGAAAAGACAGTTCCTACGAGCAGTACTTC. The encoded protein is CASRKDSSYEQYF. The gene calls are TRBV11-2 and TRBJ2-7, with D maybe TRBD1 (5 bases). Trimming stripped 6 bases from V and 1 base from J, with 10 bases between. Germline V gene sequence: CDR1 SGHAT, CDR2 FQNNGV. CDR3 length: 13 residues.

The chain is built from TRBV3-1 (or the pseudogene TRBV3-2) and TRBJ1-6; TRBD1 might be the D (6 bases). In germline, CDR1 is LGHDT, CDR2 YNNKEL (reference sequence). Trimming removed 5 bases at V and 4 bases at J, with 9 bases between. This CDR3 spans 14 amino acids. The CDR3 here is CASSAQGYNSPLHF. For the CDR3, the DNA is TGTGCCAGCAGCGCCCAGGGGTATAATTCACCCCTCCACTTT.

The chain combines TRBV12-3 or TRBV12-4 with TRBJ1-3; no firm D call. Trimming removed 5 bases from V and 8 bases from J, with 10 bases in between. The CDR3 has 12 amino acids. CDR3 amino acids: CASSPGSYTIYF. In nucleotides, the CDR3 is TGTGCCAGCAGTCCGGGTTCTTACACCATATATTTT.

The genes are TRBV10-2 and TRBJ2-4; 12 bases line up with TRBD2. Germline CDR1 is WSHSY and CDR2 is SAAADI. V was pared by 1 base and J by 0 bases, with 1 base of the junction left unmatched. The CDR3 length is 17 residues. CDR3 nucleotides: TGCGCCAGCAGTGAGTTGGGACTAGCGGGAGCCAAAAACATTCAGTACTTC. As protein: CASSELGLAGAKNIQYF.

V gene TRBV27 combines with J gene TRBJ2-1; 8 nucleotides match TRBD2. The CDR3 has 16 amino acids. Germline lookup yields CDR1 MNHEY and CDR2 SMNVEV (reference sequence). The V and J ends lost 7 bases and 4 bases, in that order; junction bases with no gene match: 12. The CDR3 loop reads CASTLTSGAVYNEQFF. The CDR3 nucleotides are TGTGCCAGCACGCTAACTAGCGGAGCTGTTTACAATGAGCAGTTCTTC.

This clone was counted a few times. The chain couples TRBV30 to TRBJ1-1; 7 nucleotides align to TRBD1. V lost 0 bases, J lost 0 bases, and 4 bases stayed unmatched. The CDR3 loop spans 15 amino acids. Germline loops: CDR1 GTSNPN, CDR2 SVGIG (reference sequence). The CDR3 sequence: CAWSVLGQVNTEAFF. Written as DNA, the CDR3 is TGTGCCTGGAGTGTACTTGGACAGGTGAACACTGAAGCTTTCTTT.

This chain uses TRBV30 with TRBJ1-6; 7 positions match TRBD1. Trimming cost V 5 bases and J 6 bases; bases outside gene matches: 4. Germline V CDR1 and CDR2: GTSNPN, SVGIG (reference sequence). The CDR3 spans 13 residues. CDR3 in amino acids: CAWEGQINSPLHF. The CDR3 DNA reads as TGTGCCTGGGAGGGACAGATTAATTCACCCCTCCACTTT.

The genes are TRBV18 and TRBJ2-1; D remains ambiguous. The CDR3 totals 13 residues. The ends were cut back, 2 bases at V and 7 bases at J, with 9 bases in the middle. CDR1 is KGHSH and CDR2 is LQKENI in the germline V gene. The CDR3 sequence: CASSPSVRNEQFF. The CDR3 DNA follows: TGTGCCAGCTCACCATCCGTAAGGAATGAGCAGTTCTTC.

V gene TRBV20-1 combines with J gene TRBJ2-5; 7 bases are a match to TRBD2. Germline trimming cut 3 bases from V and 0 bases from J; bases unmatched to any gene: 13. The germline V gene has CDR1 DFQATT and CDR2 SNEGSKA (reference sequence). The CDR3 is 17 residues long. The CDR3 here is CSASLGLAEGYQETQYF. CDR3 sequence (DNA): TGCAGTGCTAGTCTAGGGCTAGCGGAGGGGTACCAAGAGACCCAGTACTTC.

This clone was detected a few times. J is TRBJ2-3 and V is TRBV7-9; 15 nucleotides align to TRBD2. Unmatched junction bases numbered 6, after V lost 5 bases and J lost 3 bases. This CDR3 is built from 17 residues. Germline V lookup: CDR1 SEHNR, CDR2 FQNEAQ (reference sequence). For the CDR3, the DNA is TGTGCCAGCAGCCCTAAGGGACTAGCGGGAGGTACAGATACGCAGTATTTT. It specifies CASSPKGLAGGTDTQYF.

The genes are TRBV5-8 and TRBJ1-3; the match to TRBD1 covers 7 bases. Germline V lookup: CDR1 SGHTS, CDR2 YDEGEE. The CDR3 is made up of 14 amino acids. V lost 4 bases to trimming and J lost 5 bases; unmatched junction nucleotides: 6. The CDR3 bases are TGTGCCAGCAGCCTAGACAGGGCAAGAAACACCATATATTTT. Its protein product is CASSLDRARNTIYF.

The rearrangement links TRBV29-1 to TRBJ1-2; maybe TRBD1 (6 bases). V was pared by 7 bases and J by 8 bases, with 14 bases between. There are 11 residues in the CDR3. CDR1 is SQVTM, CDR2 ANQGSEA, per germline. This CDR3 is CSARAGEGYTF. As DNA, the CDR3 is TGCAGCGCCCGGGCAGGGGAAGGCTACACCTTC.

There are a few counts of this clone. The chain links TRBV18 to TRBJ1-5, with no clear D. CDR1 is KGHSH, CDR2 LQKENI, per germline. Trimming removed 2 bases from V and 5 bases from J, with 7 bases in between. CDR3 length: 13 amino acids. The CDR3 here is CASSPAGYQPQHF. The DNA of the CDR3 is TGTGCCAGCTCACCAGCCGGTTATCAGCCCCAGCATTTT.